This TCR beta chain was sequenced for a study of identical twins. Overall study results and limits: High-abundance cord blood beta clonotypes had fewer insertions; memory repertoires showed none.

Germline-derived CDR1 and CDR2 are MGHRA and YSYEKL. This CDR3 is built from 14 residues. V was clipped by 2 bases and J by 2 bases, with 9 bases between them. The table lists this clonotype with a few counts. Its antigen is still unknown. TCRdb re-called the 5' RACE reads through MiXCR, storing one row per CDR3 protein. The profile shows 500,000 to 650,000 distinct CDR3 sequences, roughly 6.6% of them singletons. These data also featured in a second study, about yellow fever vaccine responses in identical twins.

The receptor was derived from a young woman in good health. Sample: PBMCs. V is TRBV4-1 and J is TRBJ2-5, with D unresolved. DNA for the CDR3: TGCGCCAGCAGCCAATCGCAGAGTCAAGAGACCCAGTACTTC. This encodes CASSQSQSQETQYF.